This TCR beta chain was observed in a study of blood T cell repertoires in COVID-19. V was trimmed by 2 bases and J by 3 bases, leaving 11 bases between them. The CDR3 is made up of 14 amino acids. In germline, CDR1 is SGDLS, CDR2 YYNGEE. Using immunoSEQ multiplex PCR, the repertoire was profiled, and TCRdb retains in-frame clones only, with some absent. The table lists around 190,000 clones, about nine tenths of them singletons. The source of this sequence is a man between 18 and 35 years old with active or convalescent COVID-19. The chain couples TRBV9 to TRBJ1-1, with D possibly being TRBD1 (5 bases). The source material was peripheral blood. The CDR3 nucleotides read TGTGCCAGCAGCGTGGGACTTTCGGACACTGAAGCTTTCTTT. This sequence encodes CASSVGLSDTEAFF.